The clone carrying this T cell receptor (beta chain) was seen more than once but under ten times. Its antigen is as yet unknown. Germline assignment: CDR1 MNHEY and CDR2 SVGAGI. The CDR3 contains 15 residues. V shed 2 bases, J shed 7 bases, and the junction held 6 bases outside the gene matches. Quantitative 5'-RACE with molecular barcodes was used to make the TCR beta libraries. TCRdb passed the 5' RACE reads through MiXCR, listing each CDR3 protein once. The sample records roughly 400,000 distinct CDR3 sequences, more than 20% being singletons. This sample is drawn from a study of CD8 T cells in ankylosing spondylitis. Study results and limitations: Seven or eight highly homologous variants made up a TCR beta motif, and this motif appeared characteristic of ankylosing spondylitis blood. Clones tied to disease were said to be significantly enriched in matched ankylosing spondylitis synovial fluid.

The rearrangement joins TRBV6-5 to TRBJ2-2, with TRBD2 matching over 8 bases. Sample: blood, either unsorted or a sorted T cell fraction (not recorded which). The receptor's source is a male donor with ankylosing spondylitis. The CDR3 sequence is CASSYGSGSGGELFF. Here the CDR3 DNA reads TGTGCCAGCAGTTACGGAAGCGGGAGCGGCGGGGAGCTGTTTTTT.